This T cell receptor beta chain was captured by sequencing in a study of blood T cell repertoires in COVID-19. For the study at large: COVID-19 samples, acute and convalescent, were from the United States, Italy and Spain. PBMCs, B-cell-depleted T cells, or T cells were the source of the cDNA or gDNA that made up the material.

The protocol was immunoSEQ multiplex PCR, while the TCRdb copy is restricted to in-frame clones and leaves out a portion. There are some 310,000 clones in the sample; roughly 89% occur only once, and about 8.4% lies in the top ten. Specimen: PBMCs or T cells enriched from blood (not recorded which). This clonotype was obtained from a woman younger than 45 who had recovered from COVID-19.

The CDR3 sequence: CASSLGQVKNQPQHF. In DNA form, the CDR3 reads TGTGCCAGCTCGTTGGGACAGGTGAAGAATCAGCCCCAGCATTTT. The V gene is TRBV18, the J gene TRBJ1-5; 8 nucleotides align to TRBD1. This CDR3 is 15 amino acids long. Germline values: CDR1 KGHSH, CDR2 LQKENI. J lost 4 bases, V lost 6 bases, and 8 bases had no gene match.